One sample yielded the 19 T cell receptor beta chains listed below, sequenced in a study of blood T cell repertoires in COVID-19. The method was immunoSEQ multiplex PCR; TCRdb's version includes in-frame clones alone and lacks a portion of them. Here the sample spans roughly 69,000 clones, around nine tenths being singletons. The material sequenced was peripheral blood. The receptors originated from a man in his fifties with active COVID-19.

The rearrangement uses TRBV2 and TRBJ1-1; D not resolved. The germline CDR1 and CDR2 sequences are SNHLY and FYNNEI. The V gene lost 3 bases and the J gene lost 5 bases, with 13 bases spanning the gap. CDR3 length: 14 residues. The CDR3, as DNA: TGTGCCAGCAGTGAGAGTTCGGGGAAGACTGAAGCTTTCTTT. It is translated as CASSESSGKTEAFF.

The count of this clone is one. The DNA of the CDR3 is TGTGCCAGCAGTTATGCGGTCAGCAATCAGCCCCAGCATTTT. Protein sequence: CASSYAVSNQPQHF. V gene TRBV6-2 or TRBV6-3 combines with J gene TRBJ1-5; no definite D call. Germline values: CDR1 MNHEY, CDR2 SVGEGT. V was clipped by 3 bases and J by 1 base, with 7 bases between them. This CDR3 is 14 amino acids long.

The chain joins TRBV28 to TRBJ1-2; TRBD1 might be the D (5 bases). CDR1 and CDR2 from the germline V gene are MDHEN and SYDVKM. The CDR3 loop spans 15 amino acids. V was cut by 5 bases and J by 8 bases, with 21 bases left in between. This CDR3 reads CASSPLGQRAGGYTF. The DNA of the CDR3 is TGTGCCAGCAGTCCCCTTGGCCAGCGCGCAGGGGGCTACACCTTC.

This clone was seen just once. The chain employs TRBV5-1 and TRBJ1-2, with 10 bases fitting TRBD1. V trimming: 4 bases; J trimming: 1 base; junction bases outside the gene matches: 7. The CDR3 has 16 residues. Per the germline V gene, CDR1 is SGHRS and CDR2 is YFSETQ. The CDR3 DNA reads as TGCGCCAGCAGCCCGGGACAGGGGCAACATAACTATGGCTACACCTTC. Amino acids: CASSPGQGQHNYGYTF.

CDR3 coding DNA: TGTGCCAGCCCCCTTCAAAGCCTGAACACTGAAGCTTTCTTT. Translating gives CASPLQSLNTEAFF. The chain links TRBV7-9 to TRBJ1-1, with D unresolved. The CDR3 is 14 residues long. The V end was cut by 8 bases, the J end by 0 bases, with 13 bases between. Looked up from germline, CDR1 is SEHNR and CDR2 is FQNEAQ (reference sequence).

The rearrangement links TRBV2 to TRBJ2-3; 8 bases match TRBD1. The CDR3 loop spans 14 amino acids. With 6 bases clipped from V and 4 bases from J, the junction kept 6 bases outside the gene matches. Germline V gives CDR1 SNHLY, CDR2 FYNNEI. The CDR3 sequence: CASSLDRASDTQYF. CDR3 nucleotide sequence: TGTGCCAGCAGCCTGGACAGGGCGTCAGATACGCAGTATTTT.

V usage is TRBV30 and J usage is TRBJ1-6; 7 bases match TRBD1. CDR3 length: 18 residues. Germline trimming cut 1 base from V and 7 bases from J; bases unmatched to any gene: 16. Germline CDR1 GTSNPN, CDR2 SVGIG (reference sequence). CDR3 sequence (DNA): TGTGCCTGGAGTGCCCCCCCCGGACAGGCCGAGGTGAATTCACCCCTCCACTTT. As protein: CAWSAPPGQAEVNSPLHF.

V and J are TRBV9 and TRBJ1-4; TRBD1 might be the D (6 bases). Looked up from germline, CDR1 is SGDLS and CDR2 is YYNGEE. This CDR3 comprises 15 residues. The ends were cut back, 4 bases at V and 0 bases at J, with 10 bases in the middle. CDR3 DNA sequence: TGTGCCAGCAGCCCCCGGACAGCAACTAATGAAAAACTGTTTTTT. Protein product: CASSPRTATNEKLFF.

Only one count was recorded for this clone. This sequence joins TRBV4-1 and TRBJ2-7, with TRBD1 matching 7 bases. Trimming at V came to 2 bases and at J to 3 bases, leaving 7 bases not matched to a gene. Germline V CDR1 and CDR2: MGHRA, YSYEKL. The CDR3 is 15 amino acids. The CDR3: CASSQPTGTHYEQYF. For the CDR3, the DNA is TGCGCCAGCAGCCAACCGACAGGGACCCACTACGAGCAGTACTTC.

This clone appeared once. The chain links TRBV15 to TRBJ1-2; no clear D gene. The CDR3 has 14 amino acids. V lost 0 bases and J 4 bases, leaving 9 bases between the germline ends. Germline CDR1 and CDR2: LNHNV and YYDKDF (reference sequence). CDR3: CATSRDRDFYGYTF. CDR3 sequence (DNA): TGTGCCACCAGCAGAGATCGGGATTTCTATGGCTACACCTTC.

The V call is TRBV24-1, the J call TRBJ2-5, with TRBD1 matching over 11 bases. Germline V gene data show CDR1 as KGHDR and CDR2 as SFDVKD. The junction had 4 bases not matched to a gene; V was cut back by 3 bases and J by 2 bases. The CDR3 runs to 16 residues. CDR3 loop: CATSDRDRGSQETQYF. The DNA of the CDR3 is TGTGCCACCAGTGATAGGGACAGGGGGAGTCAAGAGACCCAGTACTTC.

The gene calls are TRBV15 and TRBJ1-2; D uncertain. CDR1 LNHNV and CDR2 YYDKDF come from the germline V gene (reference sequence). This CDR3 has 14 residues. With 1 base removed from V and 5 bases from J, the gap between germline ends came to 11 bases. CDR3 sequence (DNA): TGTGCCACCAGCAGAGCGGGTGACGGGTATGGCTACACCTTC. Its protein is CATSRAGDGYGYTF.

The chain joins TRBV29-1 to TRBJ2-3; 7 nucleotides align to TRBD2. Trimming cost V 4 bases and J 0 bases; bases outside gene matches: 10. CDR3 length equals 16 residues. Germline loops: CDR1 SQVTM, CDR2 ANQGSEA. The CDR3 bases are TGCAGCGTTGCGCGCGGGAGCGGTTTTAGCACAGATACGCAGTATTTT. Its translation is CSVARGSGFSTDTQYF.

The rearrangement links TRBV10-3 to TRBJ1-5, with D unclear. V lost 6 bases to trimming and J lost 4 bases, with 10 bases between them. Germline V gives CDR1 ENHRY, CDR2 SYGVKD. The CDR3 contains 13 residues. CDR3 loop: CAISRDLNQPQHF. In DNA, the CDR3 is TGTGCCATCAGCCGGGATCTTAATCAGCCCCAGCATTTT.

This clone was seen a few times. The CDR3 region is CASSYLTGTVNTGELFF. The CDR3 region has the DNA TGCGCCAGCAGCTATCTGACAGGGACGGTGAACACCGGGGAGCTGTTTTTT. The chain links TRBV5-1 to TRBJ2-2, with TRBD1 identical over 7 bases. Germline V gene data show CDR1 as SGHRS and CDR2 as YFSETQ. CDR3 length: 17 residues. Trimming removed 3 bases from V and 1 base from J; junction bases left unmatched: 9.

The chain links TRBV27 to TRBJ2-1; D call uncertain. V was cut by 5 bases and J by 3 bases, with 2 bases left in between. Germline CDR1 reads MNHEY; CDR2 reads SMNVEV (reference sequence). This CDR3 has 11 amino acids. The CDR3: CASSLYNEQFF. In DNA, the CDR3 is TGTGCCAGCAGTCTCTACAATGAGCAGTTCTTC.

This clone was recorded only once. V and J are TRBV9 and TRBJ2-1, with a possible D match to TRBD2 (5 bases). The CDR3 sequence is 13 residues long. The V gene lost 2 bases and the J gene lost 6 bases, with 9 bases spanning the gap. Germline V gene data show CDR1 as SGDLS and CDR2 as YYNGEE. CDR3 coding DNA: TGTGCCAGCAGCGTTCCCGGAGGCAATGAGCAGTTCTTC. Amino acid sequence: CASSVPGGNEQFF.

The rearrangement joins TRBV27 to TRBJ2-7; 8 bases align to TRBD1. V lost 5 bases and J lost 4; bases outside the gene matches: 10. This CDR3 comprises 15 residues. The germline V gene has CDR1 MNHEY and CDR2 SMNVEV (reference sequence). The CDR3, as DNA: TGTGCCAGCAGTGAGACAGGGGACAATTTGTACGAGCAGTACTTC. The encoded protein is CASSETGDNLYEQYF.

This clone occurred once. This rearrangement joins TRBV5-1 to TRBJ2-1; D perhaps matches TRBD2 (7 bases). Trimming removed 0 bases from V and 4 bases from J, with 11 bases in between. CDR3 size: 15 residues. Germline CDR1 reads SGHRS; CDR2 reads YFSETQ. Here the CDR3 reads CASSLAGGQYNEQFF. The DNA for the CDR3 is TGCGCCAGCAGCTTGGCGGGGGGCCAATACAATGAGCAGTTCTTC.